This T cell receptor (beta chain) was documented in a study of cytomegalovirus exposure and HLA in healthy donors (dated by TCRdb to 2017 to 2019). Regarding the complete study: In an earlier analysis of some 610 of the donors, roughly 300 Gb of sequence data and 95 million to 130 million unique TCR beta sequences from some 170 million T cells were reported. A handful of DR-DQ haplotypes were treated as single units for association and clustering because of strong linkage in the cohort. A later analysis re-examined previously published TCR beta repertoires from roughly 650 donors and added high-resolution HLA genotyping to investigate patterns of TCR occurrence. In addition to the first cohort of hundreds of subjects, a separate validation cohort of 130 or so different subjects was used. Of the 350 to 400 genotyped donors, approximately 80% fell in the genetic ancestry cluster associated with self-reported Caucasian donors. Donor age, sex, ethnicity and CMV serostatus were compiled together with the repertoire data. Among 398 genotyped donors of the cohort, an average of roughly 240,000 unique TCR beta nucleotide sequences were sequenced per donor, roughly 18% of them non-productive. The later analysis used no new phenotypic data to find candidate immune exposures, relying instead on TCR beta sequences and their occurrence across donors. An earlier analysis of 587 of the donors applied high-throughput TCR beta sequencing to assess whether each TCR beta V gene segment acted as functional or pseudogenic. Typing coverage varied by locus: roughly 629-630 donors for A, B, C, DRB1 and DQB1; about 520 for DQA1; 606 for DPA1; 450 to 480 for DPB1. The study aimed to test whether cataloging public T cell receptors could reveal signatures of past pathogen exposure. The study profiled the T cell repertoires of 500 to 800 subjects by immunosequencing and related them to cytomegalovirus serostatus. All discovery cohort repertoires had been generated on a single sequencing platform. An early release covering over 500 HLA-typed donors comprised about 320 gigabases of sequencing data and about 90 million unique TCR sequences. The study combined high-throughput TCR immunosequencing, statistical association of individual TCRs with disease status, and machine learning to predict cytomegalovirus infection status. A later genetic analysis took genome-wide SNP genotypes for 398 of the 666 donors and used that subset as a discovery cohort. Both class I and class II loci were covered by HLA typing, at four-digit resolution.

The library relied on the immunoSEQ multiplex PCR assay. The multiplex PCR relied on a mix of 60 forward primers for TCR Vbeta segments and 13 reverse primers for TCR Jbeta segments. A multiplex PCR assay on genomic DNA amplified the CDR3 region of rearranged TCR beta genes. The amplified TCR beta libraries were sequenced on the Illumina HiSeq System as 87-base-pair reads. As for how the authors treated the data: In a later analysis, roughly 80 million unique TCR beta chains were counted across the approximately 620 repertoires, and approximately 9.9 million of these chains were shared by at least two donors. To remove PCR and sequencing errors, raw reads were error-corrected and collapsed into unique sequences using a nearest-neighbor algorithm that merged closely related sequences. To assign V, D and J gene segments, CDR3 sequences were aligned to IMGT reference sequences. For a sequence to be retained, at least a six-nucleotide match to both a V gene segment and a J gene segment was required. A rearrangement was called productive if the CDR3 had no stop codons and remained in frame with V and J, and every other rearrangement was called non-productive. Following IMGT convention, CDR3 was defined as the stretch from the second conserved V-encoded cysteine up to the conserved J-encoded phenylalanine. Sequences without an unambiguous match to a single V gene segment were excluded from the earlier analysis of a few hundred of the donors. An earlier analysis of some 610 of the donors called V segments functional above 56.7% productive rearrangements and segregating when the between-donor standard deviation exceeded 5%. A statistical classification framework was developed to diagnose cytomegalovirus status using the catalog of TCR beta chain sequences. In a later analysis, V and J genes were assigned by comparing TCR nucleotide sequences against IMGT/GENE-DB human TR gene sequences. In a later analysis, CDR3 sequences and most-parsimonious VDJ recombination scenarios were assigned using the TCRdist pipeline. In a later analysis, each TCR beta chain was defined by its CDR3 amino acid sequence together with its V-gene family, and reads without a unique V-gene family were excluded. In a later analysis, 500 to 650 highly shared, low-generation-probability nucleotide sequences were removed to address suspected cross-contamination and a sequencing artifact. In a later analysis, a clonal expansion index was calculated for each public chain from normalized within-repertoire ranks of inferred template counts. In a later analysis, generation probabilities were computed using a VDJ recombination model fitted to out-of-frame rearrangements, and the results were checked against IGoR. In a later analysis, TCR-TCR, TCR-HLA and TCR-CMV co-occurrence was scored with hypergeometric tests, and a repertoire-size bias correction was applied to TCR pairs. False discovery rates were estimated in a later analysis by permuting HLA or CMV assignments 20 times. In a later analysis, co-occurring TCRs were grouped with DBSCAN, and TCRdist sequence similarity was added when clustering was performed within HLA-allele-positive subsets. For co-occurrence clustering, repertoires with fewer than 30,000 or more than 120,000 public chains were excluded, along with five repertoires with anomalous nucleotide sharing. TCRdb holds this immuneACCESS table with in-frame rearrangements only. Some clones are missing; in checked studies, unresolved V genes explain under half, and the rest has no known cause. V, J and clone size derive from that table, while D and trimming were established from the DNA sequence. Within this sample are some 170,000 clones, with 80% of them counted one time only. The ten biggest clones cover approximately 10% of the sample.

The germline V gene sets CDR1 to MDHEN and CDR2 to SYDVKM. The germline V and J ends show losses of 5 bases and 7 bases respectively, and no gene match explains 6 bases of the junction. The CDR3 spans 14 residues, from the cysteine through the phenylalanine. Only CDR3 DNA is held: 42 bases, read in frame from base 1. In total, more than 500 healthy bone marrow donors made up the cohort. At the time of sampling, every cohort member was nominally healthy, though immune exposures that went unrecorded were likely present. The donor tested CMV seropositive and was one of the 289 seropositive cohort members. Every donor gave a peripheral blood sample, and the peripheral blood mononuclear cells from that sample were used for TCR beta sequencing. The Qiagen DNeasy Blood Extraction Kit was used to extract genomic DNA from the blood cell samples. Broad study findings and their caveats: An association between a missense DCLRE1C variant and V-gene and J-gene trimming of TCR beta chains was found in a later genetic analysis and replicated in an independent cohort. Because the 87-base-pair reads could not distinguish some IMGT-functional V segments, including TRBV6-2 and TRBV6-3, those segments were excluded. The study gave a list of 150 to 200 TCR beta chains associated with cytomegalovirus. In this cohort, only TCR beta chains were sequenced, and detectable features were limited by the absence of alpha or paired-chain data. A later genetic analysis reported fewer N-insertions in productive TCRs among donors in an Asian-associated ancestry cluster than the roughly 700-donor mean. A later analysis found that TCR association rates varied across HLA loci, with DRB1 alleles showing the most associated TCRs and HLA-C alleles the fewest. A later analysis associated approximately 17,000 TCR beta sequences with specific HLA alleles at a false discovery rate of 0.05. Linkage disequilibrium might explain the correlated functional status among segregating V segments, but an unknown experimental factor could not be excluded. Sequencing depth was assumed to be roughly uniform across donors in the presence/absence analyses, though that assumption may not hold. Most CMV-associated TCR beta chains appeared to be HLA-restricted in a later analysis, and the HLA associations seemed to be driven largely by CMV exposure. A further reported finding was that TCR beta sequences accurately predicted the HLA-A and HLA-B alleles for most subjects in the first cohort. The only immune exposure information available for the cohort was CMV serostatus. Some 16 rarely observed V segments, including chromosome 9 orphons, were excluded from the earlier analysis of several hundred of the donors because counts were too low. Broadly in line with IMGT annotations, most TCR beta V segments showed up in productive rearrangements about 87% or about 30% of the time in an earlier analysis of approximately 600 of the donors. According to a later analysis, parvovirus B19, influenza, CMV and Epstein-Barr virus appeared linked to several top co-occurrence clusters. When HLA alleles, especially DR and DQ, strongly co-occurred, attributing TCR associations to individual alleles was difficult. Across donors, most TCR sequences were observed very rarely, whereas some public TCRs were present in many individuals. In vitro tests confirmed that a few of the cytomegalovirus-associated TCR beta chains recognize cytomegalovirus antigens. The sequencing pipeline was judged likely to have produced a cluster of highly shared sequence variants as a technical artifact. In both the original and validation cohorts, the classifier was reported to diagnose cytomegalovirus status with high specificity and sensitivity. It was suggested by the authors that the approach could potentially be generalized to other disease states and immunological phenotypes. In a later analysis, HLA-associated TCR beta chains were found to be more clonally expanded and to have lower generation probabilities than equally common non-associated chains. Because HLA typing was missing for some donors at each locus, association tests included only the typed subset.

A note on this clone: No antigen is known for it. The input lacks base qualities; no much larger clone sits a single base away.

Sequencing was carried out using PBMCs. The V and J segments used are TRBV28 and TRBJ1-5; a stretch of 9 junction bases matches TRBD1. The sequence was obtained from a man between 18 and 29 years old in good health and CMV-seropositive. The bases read TGTGCCAGCAGTCGGACAGGGGTTATCCAGCCCCAGCATTTT. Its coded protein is CASSRTGVIQPQHF.